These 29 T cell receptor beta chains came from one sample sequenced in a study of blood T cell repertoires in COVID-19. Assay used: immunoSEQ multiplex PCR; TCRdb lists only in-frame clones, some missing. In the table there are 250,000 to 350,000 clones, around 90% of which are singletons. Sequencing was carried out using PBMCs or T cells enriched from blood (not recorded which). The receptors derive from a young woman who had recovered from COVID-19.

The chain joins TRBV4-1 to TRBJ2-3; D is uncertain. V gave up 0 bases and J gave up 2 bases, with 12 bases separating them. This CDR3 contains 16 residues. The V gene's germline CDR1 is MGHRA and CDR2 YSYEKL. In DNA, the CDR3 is TGCGCCAGCAGCCAAGATATGATAGCTTTCACAGATACGCAGTATTTT. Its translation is CASSQDMIAFTDTQYF.

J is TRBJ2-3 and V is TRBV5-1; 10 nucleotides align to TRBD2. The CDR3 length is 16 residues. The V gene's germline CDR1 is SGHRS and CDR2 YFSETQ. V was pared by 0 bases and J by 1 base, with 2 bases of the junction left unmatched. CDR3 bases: TGCGCCAGCAGCTTGGGAGGGACTAGCGGCACAGATACGCAGTATTTT. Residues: CASSLGGTSGTDTQYF.

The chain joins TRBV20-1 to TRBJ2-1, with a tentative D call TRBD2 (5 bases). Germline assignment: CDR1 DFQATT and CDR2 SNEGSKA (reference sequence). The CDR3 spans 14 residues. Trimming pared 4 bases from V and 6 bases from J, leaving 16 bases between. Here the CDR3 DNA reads TGCAGTGCTAATGAGGGAGAACTAAGCAATGAGCAGTTCTTC. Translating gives CSANEGELSNEQFF.

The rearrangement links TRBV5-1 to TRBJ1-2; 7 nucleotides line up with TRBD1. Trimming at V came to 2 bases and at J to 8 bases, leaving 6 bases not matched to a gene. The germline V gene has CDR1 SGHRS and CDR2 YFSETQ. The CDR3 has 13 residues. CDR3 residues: CASSFDRAGGYTF. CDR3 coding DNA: TGCGCCAGCAGCTTTGACAGGGCCGGCGGCTACACCTTC. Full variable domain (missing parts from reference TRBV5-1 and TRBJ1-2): KAGVTQTPRYLIKTRGQQVTLSCSPISGHRSVSWYQQTPGQGLQFLFEYFSETQRNKGNFPGRFSGRQFSNSRSEMNVSTLELGDSALYLCASSFDRAGGYTFGSGTRLTVV.

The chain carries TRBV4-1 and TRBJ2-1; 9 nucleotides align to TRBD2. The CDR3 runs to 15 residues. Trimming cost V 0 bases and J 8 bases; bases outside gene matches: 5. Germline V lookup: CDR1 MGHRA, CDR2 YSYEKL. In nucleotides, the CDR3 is TGCGCCAGCAGCCAAGATCGGCGCGGGAGGGATGAGCAGTTCTTC. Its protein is CASSQDRRGRDEQFF.

CDR3 DNA sequence: TGTGCCAGCAGCCGAGGGCAAAATCAGCCCCAGCATTTT. This sequence encodes CASSRGQNQPQHF. The J gene is TRBJ1-5, the V gene TRBV28, with D uncertain. The V gene's germline CDR1 is MDHEN and CDR2 SYDVKM. The CDR3 loop spans 13 amino acids. V was clipped by 6 bases and J by 4 bases, with 10 bases between them.

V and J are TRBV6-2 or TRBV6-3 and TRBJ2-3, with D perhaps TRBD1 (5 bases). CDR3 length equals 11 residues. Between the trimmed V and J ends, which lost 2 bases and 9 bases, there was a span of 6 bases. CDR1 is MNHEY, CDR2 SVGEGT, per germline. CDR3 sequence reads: CASSYRGTQYF. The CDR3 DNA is TGTGCCAGCAGTTACAGGGGAACGCAGTATTTT.

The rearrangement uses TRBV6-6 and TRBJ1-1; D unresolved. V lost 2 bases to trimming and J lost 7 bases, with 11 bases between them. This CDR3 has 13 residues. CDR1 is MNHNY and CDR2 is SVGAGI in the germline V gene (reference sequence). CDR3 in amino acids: CASSYGPGFEAFF. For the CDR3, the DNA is TGTGCCAGCAGTTACGGGCCGGGATTTGAAGCTTTCTTT.

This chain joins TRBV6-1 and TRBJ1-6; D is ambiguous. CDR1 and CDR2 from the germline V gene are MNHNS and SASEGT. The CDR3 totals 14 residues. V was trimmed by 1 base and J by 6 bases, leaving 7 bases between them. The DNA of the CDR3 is TGTGCCAGCAGTGAAGGACTCCTTAATTCACCCCTCCACTTT. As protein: CASSEGLLNSPLHF.

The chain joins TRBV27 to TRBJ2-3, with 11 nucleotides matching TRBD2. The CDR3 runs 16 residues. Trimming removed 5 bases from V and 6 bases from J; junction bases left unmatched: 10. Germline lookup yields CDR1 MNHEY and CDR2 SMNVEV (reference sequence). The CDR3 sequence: CASSPAGSGRADTQYF. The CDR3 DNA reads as TGTGCCAGCAGTCCCGCAGGTAGCGGGAGGGCCGATACGCAGTATTTT.

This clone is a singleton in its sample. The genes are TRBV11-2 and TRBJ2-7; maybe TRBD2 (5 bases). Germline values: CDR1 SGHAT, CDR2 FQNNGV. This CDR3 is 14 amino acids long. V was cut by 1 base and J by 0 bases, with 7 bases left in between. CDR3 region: CASSLVGNSYEQYF. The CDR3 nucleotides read TGTGCCAGCAGCTTAGTCGGGAACTCCTACGAGCAGTACTTC.

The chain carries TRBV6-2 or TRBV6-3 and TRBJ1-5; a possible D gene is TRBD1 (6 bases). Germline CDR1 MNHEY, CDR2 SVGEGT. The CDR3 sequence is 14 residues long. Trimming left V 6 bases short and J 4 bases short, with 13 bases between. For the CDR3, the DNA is TGTGCCAGCAGCCAGGGGATGGGAAATCAGCCCCAGCATTTT. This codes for CASSQGMGNQPQHF.

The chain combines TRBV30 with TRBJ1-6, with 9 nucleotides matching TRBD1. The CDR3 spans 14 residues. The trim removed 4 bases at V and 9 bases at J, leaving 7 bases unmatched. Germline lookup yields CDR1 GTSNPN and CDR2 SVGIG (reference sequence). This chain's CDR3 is CAWTAGQGTSPLHF. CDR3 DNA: TGTGCCTGGACCGCGGGACAGGGTACTTCACCCCTCCACTTT.

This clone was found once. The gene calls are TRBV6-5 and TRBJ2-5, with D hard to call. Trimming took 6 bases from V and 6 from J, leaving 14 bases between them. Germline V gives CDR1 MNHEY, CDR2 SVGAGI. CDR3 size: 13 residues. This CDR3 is CASSPRYSKTQYF. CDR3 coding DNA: TGTGCCAGCAGCCCCCGGTATAGCAAGACCCAGTACTTC.

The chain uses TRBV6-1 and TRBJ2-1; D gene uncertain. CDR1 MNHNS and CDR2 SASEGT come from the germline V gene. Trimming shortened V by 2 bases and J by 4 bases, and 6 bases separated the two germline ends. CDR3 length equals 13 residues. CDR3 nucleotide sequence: TGTGCCAGCAGTGAAATCAATTACAATGAGCAGTTCTTC. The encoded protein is CASSEINYNEQFF.

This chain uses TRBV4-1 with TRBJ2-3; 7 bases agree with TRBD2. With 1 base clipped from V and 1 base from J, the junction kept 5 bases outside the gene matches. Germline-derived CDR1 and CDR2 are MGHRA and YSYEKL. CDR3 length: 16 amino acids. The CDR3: CASSQAPSGGTDTQYF. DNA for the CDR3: TGCGCCAGCAGCCAAGCCCCAAGCGGGGGCACAGATACGCAGTATTTT.

CDR3 in DNA: TGTGCCAGCAGCCAAGAGCGAGCGGGAGGGCCTTCGTCCTACGAGCAGTACTTC. Translated: CASSQERAGGPSSYEQYF. This chain joins TRBV3-1 (or the pseudogene TRBV3-2) and TRBJ2-7; 10 bases fit TRBD2. Trimming at V came to 0 bases and at J to 1 base, leaving 9 bases not matched to a gene. Germline loops: CDR1 LGHDT, CDR2 YNNKEL (reference sequence). The CDR3 spans 18 residues.

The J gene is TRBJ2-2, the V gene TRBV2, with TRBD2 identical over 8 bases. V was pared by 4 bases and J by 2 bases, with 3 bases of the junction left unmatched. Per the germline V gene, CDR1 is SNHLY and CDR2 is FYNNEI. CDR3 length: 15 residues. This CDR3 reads CASSGSGSNTGELFF. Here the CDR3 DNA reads TGTGCCAGCAGTGGAAGCGGGAGTAACACCGGGGAGCTGTTTTTT.

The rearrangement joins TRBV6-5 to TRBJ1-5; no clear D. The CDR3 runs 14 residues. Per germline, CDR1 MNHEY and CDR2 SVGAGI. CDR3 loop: CASRSPSGNQPQHF. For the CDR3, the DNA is TGTGCATCGAGATCTCCTTCTGGCAATCAGCCCCAGCATTTT.

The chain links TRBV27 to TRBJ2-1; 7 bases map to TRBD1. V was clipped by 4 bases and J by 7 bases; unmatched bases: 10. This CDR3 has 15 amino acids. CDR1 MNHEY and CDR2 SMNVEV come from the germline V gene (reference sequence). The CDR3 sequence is CASSSRQGLGNEQFF. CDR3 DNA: TGTGCCAGCAGTTCCCGACAGGGTTTGGGGAATGAGCAGTTCTTC.

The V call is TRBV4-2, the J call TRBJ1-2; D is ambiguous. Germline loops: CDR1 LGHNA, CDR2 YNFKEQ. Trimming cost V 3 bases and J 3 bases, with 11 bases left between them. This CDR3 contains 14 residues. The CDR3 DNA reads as TGTGCCAGCAGCCAGATTAGTGGTGACTATGGCTACACCTTC. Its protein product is CASSQISGDYGYTF.

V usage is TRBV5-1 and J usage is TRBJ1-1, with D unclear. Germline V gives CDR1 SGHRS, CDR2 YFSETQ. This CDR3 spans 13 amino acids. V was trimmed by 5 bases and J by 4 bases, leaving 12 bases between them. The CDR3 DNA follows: TGCGCCAGCAGACGCAGCCCAGGCACTGAAGCTTTCTTT. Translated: CASRRSPGTEAFF.

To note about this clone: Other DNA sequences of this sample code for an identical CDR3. CDR3 sequence (DNA): TGTGCCAGCAGTCCGGGTGGGGCCAACGTCCTGACTTTC. Its protein is CASSPGGANVLTF. The rearrangement links TRBV27 to TRBJ2-6, with D uncertain. Trimming left V 5 bases short and J 3 bases short, with 5 bases between. Per germline, CDR1 MNHEY and CDR2 SMNVEV (reference sequence). CDR3 length: 13 residues.

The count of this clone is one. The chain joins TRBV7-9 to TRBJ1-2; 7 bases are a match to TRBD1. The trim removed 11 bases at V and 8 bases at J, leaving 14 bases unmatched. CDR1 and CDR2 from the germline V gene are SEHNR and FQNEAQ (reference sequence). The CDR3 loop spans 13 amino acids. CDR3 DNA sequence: TGTGCCGGCGGGGACAGCTTCTTGAAAGGCTACACCTTC. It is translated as CAGGDSFLKGYTF. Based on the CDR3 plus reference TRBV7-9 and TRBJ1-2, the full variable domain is DTGVSQNPRHKITKRGQNVTFRCDPISEHNRLYWYRQTLGQGPEFLTYFQNEAQLEKSRLLSDRFSAERPKGSFSTLEIQRTEQGDSAMYLCAGGDSFLKGYTFGSGTRLTVV.

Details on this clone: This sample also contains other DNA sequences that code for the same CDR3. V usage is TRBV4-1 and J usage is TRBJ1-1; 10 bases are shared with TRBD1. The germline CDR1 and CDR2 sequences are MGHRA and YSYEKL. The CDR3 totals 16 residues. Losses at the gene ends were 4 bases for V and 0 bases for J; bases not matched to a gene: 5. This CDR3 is CASSLGDRGMNTEAFF. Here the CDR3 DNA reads TGCGCCAGCAGCCTCGGGGACAGGGGCATGAACACTGAAGCTTTCTTT.

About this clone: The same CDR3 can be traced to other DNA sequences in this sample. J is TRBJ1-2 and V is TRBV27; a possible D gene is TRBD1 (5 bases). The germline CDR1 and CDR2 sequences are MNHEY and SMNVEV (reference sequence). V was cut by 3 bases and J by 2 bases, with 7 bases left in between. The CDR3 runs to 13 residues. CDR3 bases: TGTGCCAGCAGTTTGGAGGGGAACTATGGCTACACCTTC. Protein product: CASSLEGNYGYTF.

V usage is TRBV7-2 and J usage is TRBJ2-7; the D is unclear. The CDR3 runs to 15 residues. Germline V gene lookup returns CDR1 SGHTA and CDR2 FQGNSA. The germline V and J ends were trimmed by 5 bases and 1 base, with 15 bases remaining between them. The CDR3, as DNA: TGTGCCAGCAGCCCTCCCGCGGCCTTTTCCTACGAGCAGTACTTC. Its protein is CASSPPAAFSYEQYF.

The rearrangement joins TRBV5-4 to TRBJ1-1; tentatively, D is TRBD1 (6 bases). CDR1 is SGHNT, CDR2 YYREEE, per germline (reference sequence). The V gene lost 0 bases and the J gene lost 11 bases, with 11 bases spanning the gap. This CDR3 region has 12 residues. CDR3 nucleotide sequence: TGTGCCAGCAGCTTGGGGGGGCCCTTGGCTTTCTTT. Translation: CASSLGGPLAFF.

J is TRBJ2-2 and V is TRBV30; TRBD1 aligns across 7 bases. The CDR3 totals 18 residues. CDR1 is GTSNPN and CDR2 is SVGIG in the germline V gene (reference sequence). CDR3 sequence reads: CSHSRLRYRGPNTGELFF. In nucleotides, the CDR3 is TGTTCCCATTCCCGATTGAGATACAGGGGCCCGAACACCGGGGAGCTGTTTTTT.